This T cell receptor (beta chain) was profiled in a study of beta chain features in type 1 diabetes. Study-level information: The patients were much like the healthy donors in age, gender and cell yields. General observations from the study: A potential influence of HLA type upon TCRB rearrangement remained unresolved herein. A moderate, significant TCRB CDR3 shortening appeared in type 1 diabetes across four CD4+ subsets. Shorter templates might be favored by PCR, equally in patients and controls.

Germline V CDR1 and CDR2: SGHTA, FQGNSA. With V trimmed by 5 bases and J by 0 bases, 3 bases remained unmatched. CDR3 size: 14 residues. What was sequenced were expressed TCRB transcripts, since all of the isolated RNA had been reverse transcribed. Using immunoSEQ multiplex PCR, the repertoire was profiled, and TCRdb retains in-frame clones only, with some absent. This table has some 640,000 clones, over 12% appearing once. This clone was detected only a few times. What it binds is unknown. CD4+ naive, central memory, regulatory and stem cell-like memory subsets were isolated by sorting on CD45RO/CCR7/CD25/CD127/CD95/CD27.

This clonotype originated in a man younger than 35 with type 1 diabetes. The sequencing sample was made of naive CD4+ T cells from blood. This chain uses TRBV7-2 with TRBJ1-1; 7 nucleotides line up with TRBD1. CDR3: CASSETGMNTEAFF. The CDR3 nucleotides read TGTGCCAGCAGCGAGACAGGGATGAACACTGAAGCTTTCTTT.